This T cell receptor beta chain was identified during a study of beta chain features in type 1 diabetes. Study-wide context: Patients did not differ from healthy donors in age, gender or cell yield.

There are a few counts of this clone. Its matching antigen is unknown. General observations from the study: Researchers report that Type 1 diabetes patients had moderately but significantly shorter TCRB CDR3s across all four CD4+ subsets.

The germline V gene encodes CDR1 SQVTM and CDR2 ANQGSEA. This CDR3 has 13 amino acids. The V segment lost 3 bases and the J segment 10 bases; nucleotides outside the gene matches: 5. As every portion of the isolated RNA was reverse transcribed, the sequencing read expressed TCRB transcripts. Naive, central memory and regulatory T cell samples produced a mean of approximately 3.6 million reads. Only in-frame clones appear in the TCRdb table, and some are missing; sequencing was by immunoSEQ multiplex PCR. Of under 150,000 clones listed, about 10% are singletons. The gene calls are TRBV29-1 and TRBJ2-1; 11 positions match TRBD2. The sample consisted of central memory CD4+ T cells from blood. This clonotype was sampled from a man in his thirties or forties with type 1 diabetes. The CDR3 nucleotides read TGCAGCGTTGAGTTAGCGGGGGGGCGCGAGCAGTTCTTC. It translates to CSVELAGGREQFF.